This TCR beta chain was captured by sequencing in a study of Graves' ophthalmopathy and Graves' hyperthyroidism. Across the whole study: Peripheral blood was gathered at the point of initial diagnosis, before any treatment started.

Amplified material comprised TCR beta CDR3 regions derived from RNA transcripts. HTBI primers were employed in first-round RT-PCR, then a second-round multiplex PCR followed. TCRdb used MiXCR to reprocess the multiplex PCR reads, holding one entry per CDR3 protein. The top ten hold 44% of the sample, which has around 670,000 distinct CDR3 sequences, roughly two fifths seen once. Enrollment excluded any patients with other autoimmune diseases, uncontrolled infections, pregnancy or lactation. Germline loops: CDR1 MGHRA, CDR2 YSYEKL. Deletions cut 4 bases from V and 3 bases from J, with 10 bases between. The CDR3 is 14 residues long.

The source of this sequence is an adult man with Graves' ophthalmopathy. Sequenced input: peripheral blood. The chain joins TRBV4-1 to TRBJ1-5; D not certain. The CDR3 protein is CASSLAWDNQPQHF. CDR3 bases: TGCGCCAGCAGCCTAGCCTGGGACAATCAGCCCCAGCATTTT.